This TCR beta chain comes out of a study of tumor and adjacent non-tumor tissue in lung cancer. Background on the study: Patients comprised approximately eleven adenocarcinoma, a couple of squamous cell carcinoma and 1 small cell lung cancer.

Three rounds of nested PCR, following a modified ARM-PCR protocol, produced the TCRbeta library. Via MiXCR, TCRdb re-called the multiplex PCR reads, giving one row per CDR3 protein. The sample lists fewer than 80,000 distinct CDR3 sequences; approximately 71% were seen once. The template was RNA from unsorted bulk tissue. For this clonotype: One junction end does not reproduce the germline sequence, and a read error may be involved.

Source material: lung tumor tissue. The sequence came from a woman between 65 and 79 years old with non-small cell lung cancer.

The CDR3 DNA reads as TGCACCAGCAGTGAGAGGCCGTGGAATGAAAAACTGTTTTTT. Translation: CTSSERPWNEKLFF. The rearrangement uses TRBV10-2 and TRBJ1-4; D unclear. Germline CDR1 is WSHSY and CDR2 is SAAADI. The CDR3 spans 14 residues.